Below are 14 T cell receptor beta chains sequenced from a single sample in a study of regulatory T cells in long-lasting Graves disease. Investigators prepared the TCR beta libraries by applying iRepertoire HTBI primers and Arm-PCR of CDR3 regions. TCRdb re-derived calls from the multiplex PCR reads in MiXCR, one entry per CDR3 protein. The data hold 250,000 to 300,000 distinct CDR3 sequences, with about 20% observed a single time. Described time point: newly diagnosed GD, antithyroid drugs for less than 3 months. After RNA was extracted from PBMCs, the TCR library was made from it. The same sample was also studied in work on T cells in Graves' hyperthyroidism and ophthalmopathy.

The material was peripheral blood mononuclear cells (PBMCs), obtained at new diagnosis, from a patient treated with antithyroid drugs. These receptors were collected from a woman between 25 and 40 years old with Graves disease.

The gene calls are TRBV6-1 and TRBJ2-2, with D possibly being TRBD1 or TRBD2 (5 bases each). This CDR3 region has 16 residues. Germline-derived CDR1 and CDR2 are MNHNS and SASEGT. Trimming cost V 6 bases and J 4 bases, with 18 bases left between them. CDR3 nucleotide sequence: TGTGCCAGCAGCAACCGGGACCTAGGACGCACCGGGGAGCTGTTTTTT. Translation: CASSNRDLGRTGELFF.

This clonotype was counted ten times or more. CDR3 sequence: CASSYDGTGSLTF. CDR3 coding DNA: TGTGCCAGCAGTTACGATGGGACAGGGTCCCTCACCTTC. This sequence joins TRBV6-5 and TRBJ1-2, with TRBD1 matching over 9 bases. The germline CDR1 and CDR2 sequences are MNHEY and SVGAGI. The CDR3 spans 13 residues. V dropped 2 bases and J dropped 13; count of bases not matched to a gene: 8.

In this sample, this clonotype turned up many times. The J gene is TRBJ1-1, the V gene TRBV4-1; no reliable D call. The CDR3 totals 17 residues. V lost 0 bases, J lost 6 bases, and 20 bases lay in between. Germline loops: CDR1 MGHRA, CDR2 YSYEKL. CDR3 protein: CASSQEERRSRWAEAFF. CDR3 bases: TGCGCCAGCAGCCAAGAAGAACGGCGATCAAGGTGGGCTGAAGCTTTCTTT.

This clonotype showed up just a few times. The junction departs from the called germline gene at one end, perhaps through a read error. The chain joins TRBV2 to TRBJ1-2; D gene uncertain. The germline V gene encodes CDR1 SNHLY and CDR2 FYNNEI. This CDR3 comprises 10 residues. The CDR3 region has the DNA TGTGTCAGCAACGGCTATGGCTACACCTTC. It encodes CVSNGYGYTF. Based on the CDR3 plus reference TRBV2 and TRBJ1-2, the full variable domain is EPEVTQTPSHQVTQMGQEVILRCVPISNHLYFYWYRQILGQKVEFLVSFYNNEISEKSEIFDDQFSVERPDGSNFTLKIRSTKLEDSAMYFCVSNGYGYTFGSGTRLTVV.

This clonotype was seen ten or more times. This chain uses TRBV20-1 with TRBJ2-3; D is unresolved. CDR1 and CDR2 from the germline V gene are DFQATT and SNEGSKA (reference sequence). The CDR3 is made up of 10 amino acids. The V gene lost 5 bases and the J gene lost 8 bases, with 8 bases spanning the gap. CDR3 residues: CSAPWGTQYF. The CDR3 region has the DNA TGCAGTGCTCCTTGGGGTACGCAGTATTTT.

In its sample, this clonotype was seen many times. CDR3 DNA: TGCGCCAGCAGCCCCTGGGGGGGGGATGGCTACACCTTC. Encoded protein: CASSPWGGDGYTF. V gene TRBV5-1 combines with J gene TRBJ1-2, with D tentatively TRBD1 (5 bases). The CDR3 runs 13 residues. V was clipped by 4 bases and J by 6 bases, with 13 bases between them. Per germline, CDR1 SGHRS and CDR2 YFSETQ.

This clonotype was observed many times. CDR3 sequence: CASSPTWGSSYNEQFF. In DNA, the CDR3 is TGTGCCAGCAGTCCCACCTGGGGGAGCTCCTACAATGAGCAGTTCTTC. V gene TRBV6-1 combines with J gene TRBJ2-1; either TRBD1 or TRBD2 may fit D (5 bases each). V was clipped by 5 bases and J by 0 bases, with 14 bases between them. Per germline, CDR1 MNHNS and CDR2 SASEGT. This CDR3 comprises 16 residues.

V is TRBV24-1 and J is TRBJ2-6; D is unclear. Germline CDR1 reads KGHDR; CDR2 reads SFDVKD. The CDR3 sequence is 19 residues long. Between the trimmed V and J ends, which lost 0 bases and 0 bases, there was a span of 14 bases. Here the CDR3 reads CATSDLTVERPSGANVLTF. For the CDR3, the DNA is TGTGCCACCAGTGATTTGACGGTAGAAAGGCCCTCTGGGGCCAACGTCCTGACTTTC.

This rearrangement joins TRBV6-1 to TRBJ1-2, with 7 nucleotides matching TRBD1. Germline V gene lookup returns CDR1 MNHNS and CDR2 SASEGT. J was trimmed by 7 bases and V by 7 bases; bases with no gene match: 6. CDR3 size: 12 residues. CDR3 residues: CASTPPGGGYTF. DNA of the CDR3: TGTGCCAGCACCCCGCCAGGGGGTGGCTACACCTTC.

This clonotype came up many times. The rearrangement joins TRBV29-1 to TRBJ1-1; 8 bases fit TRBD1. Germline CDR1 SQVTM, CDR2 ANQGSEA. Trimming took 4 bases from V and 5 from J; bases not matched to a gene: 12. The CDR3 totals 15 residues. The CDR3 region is CSVAGTGGLGTEAFF. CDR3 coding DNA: TGCAGCGTTGCCGGGACAGGAGGGTTGGGGACTGAAGCTTTCTTT.

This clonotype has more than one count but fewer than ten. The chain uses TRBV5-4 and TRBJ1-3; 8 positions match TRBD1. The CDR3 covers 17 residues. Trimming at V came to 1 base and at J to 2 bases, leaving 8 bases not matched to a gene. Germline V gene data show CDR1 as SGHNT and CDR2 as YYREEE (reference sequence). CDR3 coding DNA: TGTGCCAGCAGCTTGAACGGACAGGGCTCACCTGGAAACACCATATATTTT. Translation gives CASSLNGQGSPGNTIYF. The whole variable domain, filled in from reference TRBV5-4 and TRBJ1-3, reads ETGVTQSPTHLIKTRGQQVTLRCSSQSGHNTVSWYQQALGQGPQFIFQYYREEENGRGNFPPRFSGLQFPNYSSELNVNALELDDSALYLCASSLNGQGSPGNTIYFGEGSWLTVV.

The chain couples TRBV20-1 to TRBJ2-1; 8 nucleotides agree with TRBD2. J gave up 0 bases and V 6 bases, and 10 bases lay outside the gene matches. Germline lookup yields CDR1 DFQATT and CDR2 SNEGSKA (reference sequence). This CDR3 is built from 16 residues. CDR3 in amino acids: CSAVTGGGSSYNEQFF. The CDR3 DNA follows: TGCAGTGCCGTGACCGGGGGGGGGAGCTCCTACAATGAGCAGTTCTTC.

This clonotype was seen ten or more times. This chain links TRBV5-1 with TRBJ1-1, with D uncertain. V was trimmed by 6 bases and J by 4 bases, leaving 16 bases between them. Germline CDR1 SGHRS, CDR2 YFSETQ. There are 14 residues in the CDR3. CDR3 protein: CASKLLNSVTEAFF. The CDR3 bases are TGCGCCAGCAAACTACTAAATTCCGTCACTGAAGCTTTCTTT.

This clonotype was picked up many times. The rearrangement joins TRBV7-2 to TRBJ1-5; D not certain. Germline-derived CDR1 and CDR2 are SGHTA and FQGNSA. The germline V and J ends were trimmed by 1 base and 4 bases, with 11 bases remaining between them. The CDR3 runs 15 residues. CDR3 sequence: CASSLGGVKNQPQHF. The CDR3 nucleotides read TGTGCCAGCAGCTTAGGTGGGGTTAAGAATCAGCCCCAGCATTTT.